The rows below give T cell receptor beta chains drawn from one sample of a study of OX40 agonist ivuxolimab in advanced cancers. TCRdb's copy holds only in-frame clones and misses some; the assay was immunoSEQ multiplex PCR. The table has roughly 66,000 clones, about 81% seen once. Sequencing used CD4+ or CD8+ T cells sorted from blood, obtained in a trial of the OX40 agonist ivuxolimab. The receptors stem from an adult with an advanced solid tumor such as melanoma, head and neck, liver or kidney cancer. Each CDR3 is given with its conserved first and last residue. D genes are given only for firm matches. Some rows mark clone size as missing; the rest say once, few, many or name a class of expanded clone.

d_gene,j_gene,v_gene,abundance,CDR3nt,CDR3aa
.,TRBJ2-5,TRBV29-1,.,TGCAGCGTGGGTAGCGGAAGTGAGACCCAGTACTTC,CSVGSGSETQYF
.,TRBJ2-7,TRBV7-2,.,TGTGCCAGCAGCTTAATACGGGGGGAGCAGTACTTC,CASSLIRGEQYF
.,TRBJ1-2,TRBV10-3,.,TGTGCCATCAGTGGGATGGGACACTCTGGCAAGTATGACTATGGCTACACCTTC,CAISGMGHSGKYDYGYTF
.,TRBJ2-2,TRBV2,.,TGTGCCAGCAGTCTGCTGGGCACCGGGGAGCTGTTTTTT,CASSLLGTGELFF
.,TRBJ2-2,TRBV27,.,TGTGCCAGCAGCTCCGGTTTGGGTGCCGGGGAGCTGTTTTTT,CASSSGLGAGELFF
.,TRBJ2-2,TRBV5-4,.,TGTGCCAGCAGCGATCAGGGGGGGCACACCGGGGAGCTGTTTTTT,CASSDQGGHTGELFF
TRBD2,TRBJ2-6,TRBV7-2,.,TGTGCCAGCAGCTTATTGCTAGCGGGAGCTGGGGCCAACGTCCTGACTTTC,CASSLLLAGAGANVLTF
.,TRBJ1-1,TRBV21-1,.,TGTGCCAGCAGCAACACTGAAGCTTTCTTT,CASSNTEAFF
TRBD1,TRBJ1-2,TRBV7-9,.,TGTGCCAGCAGCCCGACGACAGGGGGGATGAGGGGCTACACCTTC,CASSPTTGGMRGYTF
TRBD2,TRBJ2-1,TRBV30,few,TGTGCCTGGAGCGGGACTAGCAGAGGTGAGCAGTTCTTC,CAWSGTSRGEQFF
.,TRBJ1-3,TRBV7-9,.,TGTGCCAGCAGCTTAGCGAGGGCGACAGGCATCTCTGGAAACACCATATATTTT,CASSLARATGISGNTIYF
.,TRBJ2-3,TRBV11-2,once,TGTGCCAGCAGCTCGCGGGTCGGGGATACGCAGTATTTT,CASSSRVGDTQYF
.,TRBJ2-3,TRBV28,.,TGTGCCAGCAGTTTAGGACCGAAATTCACAGATACGCAGTATTTT,CASSLGPKFTDTQYF
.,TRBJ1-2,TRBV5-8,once,TGTGCCAGCAGCTTGGGACAGGCCTTTACAAATGGCTACACCTTC,CASSLGQAFTNGYTF
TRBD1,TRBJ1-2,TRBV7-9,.,TGTGCCAGCAGCCTGACAGGGGGCGCGATCTATGGCTACACCTTC,CASSLTGGAIYGYTF
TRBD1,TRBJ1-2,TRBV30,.,TGTGCCTGGAGGTTACAGGGGGGGGCCTATGGCTACACCTTC,CAWRLQGGAYGYTF
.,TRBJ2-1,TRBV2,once,TGTGCCAGCAGTGAAGGTAACAGCCTAAATGAGCAGTTCTTC,CASSEGNSLNEQFF
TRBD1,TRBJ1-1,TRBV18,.,TGTGCCAGCTCACCGAGTTGGCTGGACAGGGAAGCTTTCTTT,CASSPSWLDREAFF
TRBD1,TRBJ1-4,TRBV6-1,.,TGTGCCAGCAGTGATCACAGGGGTAATGAAAAACTGTTTTTT,CASSDHRGNEKLFF
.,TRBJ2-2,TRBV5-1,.,TGCGCCAGCAGCGGTAACACCGGGGAGCTGTTTTTT,CASSGNTGELFF
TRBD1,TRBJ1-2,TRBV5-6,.,TGTGCCAGCAGACAACAGGGGAGGGATGGCTACACCTTC,CASRQQGRDGYTF
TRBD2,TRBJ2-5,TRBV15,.,TGTGCCACCAGCAGAGAAGGCGCTAGCGGAGGGGAGACCCAGTACTTC,CATSREGASGGETQYF
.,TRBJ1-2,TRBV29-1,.,TGCAGCGCCACCCACCTAAAGAATGGCTACACCTTC,CSATHLKNGYTF
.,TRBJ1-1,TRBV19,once,TGTGCCAGTAGTAGACAGAGACATTCGACTGAAGCTTTCTTT,CASSRQRHSTEAFF
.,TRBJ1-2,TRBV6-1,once,TGTGCCAGCAGTGCGGGGGGGAAGGTCAACTATGGCTACACCTTC,CASSAGGKVNYGYTF
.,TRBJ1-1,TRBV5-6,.,TGTGCCAGCAGCTTACAGAGTGAAGCTTTCTTT,CASSLQSEAFF
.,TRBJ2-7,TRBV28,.,TGTGCCAGCAGTTTTCTCCACGAGCAGTACTTC,CASSFLHEQYF
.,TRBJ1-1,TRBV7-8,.,TGTGCCAGCAGCGCGACAGTGAACACTGAAGCTTTCTTT,CASSATVNTEAFF
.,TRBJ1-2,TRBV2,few,TGTGCCAGCAGGGATAGGACCATCAACTATGGCTACACCTTC,CASRDRTINYGYTF
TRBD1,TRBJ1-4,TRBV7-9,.,TGTGCCAGCAGCCCGGGACAGGGCCCTAATGAAAAACTGTTTTTT,CASSPGQGPNEKLFF
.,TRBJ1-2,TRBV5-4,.,TGTGCCAGCAGCTTCGGCCAGAACTATGGCTACACCTTC,CASSFGQNYGYTF
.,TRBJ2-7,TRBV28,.,TGTGCCAGCAGTTTATTAACCCTCCGGGTTGACGAGCAGTACTTC,CASSLLTLRVDEQYF
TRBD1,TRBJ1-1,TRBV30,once,TGTGCCTGGAGTCCCCCGACAGGGCGGTTTTCAGCTTTCTTT,CAWSPPTGRFSAFF
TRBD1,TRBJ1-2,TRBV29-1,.,TGCAGCGTTCAGGGGCAGGGGGCTTCCAACTATGGCTACACCTTC,CSVQGQGASNYGYTF
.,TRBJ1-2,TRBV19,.,TGTGCCACTATCGGGGTAAAGGACTATGGCTACACCTTC,CATIGVKDYGYTF
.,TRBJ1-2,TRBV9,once,TGTGCCAGCAGCGTAGGGGTTAACTATGGCTACACCTTC,CASSVGVNYGYTF
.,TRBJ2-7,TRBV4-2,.,TGTGCCAGCAGCCGCGCTCGGGACGGCCCTTTCGGCGAGCAGTACTTC,CASSRARDGPFGEQYF
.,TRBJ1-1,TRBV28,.,TGTGCCAGCAGTTCAGAATCTGAAGCTTTCTTT,CASSSESEAFF
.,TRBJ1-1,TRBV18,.,TGTGCCAGCTTCGGGGACACTGAAGCTTTCTTT,CASFGDTEAFF
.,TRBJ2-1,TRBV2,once,TGTGCCAGCAGTGCGGACTCAGCGGTTAGCTCCTACAATGAGCAGTTCTTC,CASSADSAVSSYNEQFF
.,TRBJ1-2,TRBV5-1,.,TGCGCCAGCAGCAGTGACAGGCTAGCATCCACCTTC,CASSSDRLASTF
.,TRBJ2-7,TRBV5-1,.,TGCGCCAGCAGCACCCGAGAGGGCTACGAGCAGTACTTC,CASSTREGYEQYF
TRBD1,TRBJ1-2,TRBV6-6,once,TGTGCCAGCAGTTACACGGGACAGACCTATGGCTACACCTTC,CASSYTGQTYGYTF
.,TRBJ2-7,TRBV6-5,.,TGTGCCAGCAGTTCACGGCCTAGCGTCAGCGAGCAGTACTTC,CASSSRPSVSEQYF
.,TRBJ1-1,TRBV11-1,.,TGTGCCAGCAGCTTAGTAGGGCGAGGTGAAGCTTTCTTT,CASSLVGRGEAFF
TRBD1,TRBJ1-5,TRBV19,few,TGTGCCAGTAGTTCCACTGACAGGGAGTCTCAGCCCCAGCATTTT,CASSSTDRESQPQHF
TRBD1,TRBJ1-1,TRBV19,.,TGTGCCAGTAGTATTACGGGACAGAGGAACACTGAAGCTTTCTTT,CASSITGQRNTEAFF
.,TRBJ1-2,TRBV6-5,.,TGTGCCAGTACTAAGGAGGGAGGTAACTATGGCTACACCTTC,CASTKEGGNYGYTF